The clone carrying this T cell receptor (beta chain) was found a few times. This entry comes from a study of CD8 T cells in ankylosing spondylitis. Each CDR3 protein gets one entry after TCRdb re-called the 5' RACE reads with MiXCR. Of about 300,000 distinct CDR3 sequences listed, roughly 12% are singletons. With V trimmed by 4 bases and J by 1 base, 7 bases remained unmatched. The CDR3 covers 15 residues. Germline CDR1 and CDR2: SGHRS and YFSETQ. This clonotype originated in a female donor with ankylosing spondylitis or in good health (not recorded which). The sample was blood, either unsorted or a sorted T cell fraction (not recorded which). The gene calls are TRBV5-1 and TRBJ1-1, with TRBD1 identical over 7 bases. CDR3 residues: CASSPVRGENTEAFF. As DNA, the CDR3 is TGCGCCAGCAGCCCCGTCAGGGGGGAGAACACTGAAGCTTTCTTT.